The clone carrying this T cell receptor beta chain was seen a single time. The source of the sample is a study of blood T cell repertoires in COVID-19. Study as a whole: Material from acute and convalescent COVID-19 was sourced from the United States, Italy and Spain. Sources were T cells, B-cell-depleted T cells, or PBMCs; the material itself was cDNA or gDNA.

This CDR3 is built from 13 residues. Trimming took off 0 bases at V and 4 bases at J, with 6 bases between the two ends. The germline CDR1 and CDR2 sequences are LGHNA and YSLEER. Some clones are missing from TCRdb's copy, which holds only in-frame ones; the method was immunoSEQ multiplex PCR. Among around 150,000 clones listed, 70% to 85% were seen once. The sample consisted of peripheral blood. This chain uses TRBV4-3 with TRBJ2-5; no clear D gene. The source is a woman aged 45-65 years in a cohort sampled during active or convalescent COVID-19. The CDR3 region has the DNA TGCGCCAGCAGCCAAGATCCGGGAGAGACCCAGTACTTC. Translated, it gives CASSQDPGETQYF.